This note documents a single T cell receptor (beta chain) sequence. The antigen is unknown. This entry is derived from a study of human thymus T cells. Overall study results and limits: Seemingly biased V and J gene usage marked thymic and blood repertoires. Related research found strongly overlapping thymic repertoires in unrelated individuals.

CDR3 size: 12 residues. Germline loops: CDR1 SGHTA, CDR2 FQGNSA. The ends were cut back, 5 bases at V and 6 bases at J, with 9 bases in the middle. Repertoires were generated with immunoSEQ multiplex PCR, while TCRdb's copy carries only in-frame clones and drops some. The sample has about 130,000 clones; approximately 96% are singletons. Resections obtained during corrective heart surgery supplied the thymus tissue. Having corrective surgery for congenital heart defects, healthy Finnish infants were the ones who donated. The chain joins TRBV7-2 to TRBJ2-3; D not resolved. This TCR was recovered from a boy younger than two with a congenital heart defect but otherwise immunologically healthy. The material sequenced was thymus tissue. The chain's CDR3 is CASSPPVDTQYF. The CDR3 bases are TGTGCCAGCAGCCCCCCGGTCGATACGCAGTATTTT. The full variable domain, with the rest looked up from reference TRBV7-2 and TRBJ2-3, is GAGVSQSPSNKVTEKGKDVELRCDPISGHTALYWYRQSLGQGLEFLIYFQGNSAPDKSGLPSDRFSAERTGGSVSTLTIQRTQQEDSAVYLCASSPPVDTQYFGPGTRLTVL.